This T cell receptor (beta chain) was found in a study of blood T cell repertoires in COVID-19. Study overall: There were acute and convalescent COVID-19 samples, and they came from the United States, Italy and Spain.

Authors' processing steps: Estimation of nucleated cell counts relied on the amplification of reference gene primers. Sequencing used immunoSEQ multiplex PCR; TCRdb keeps in-frame clones, though not all of them. D and trimming come from the DNA, and the V and J calls and clone size come from that table. This sample yields roughly 250,000 clones, of which around nine tenths are seen a single time; 1.5% to 2% belongs to the top ten. Germline assignment: CDR1 SNHLY and CDR2 FYNNEI. The V end was cut by 1 base, the J end by 5 bases, with 8 bases between. There are 13 residues in the CDR3. This TCR was sampled from a woman in her 50s who had recovered from COVID-19. Sequencing was carried out using PBMCs or T cells enriched from blood (not recorded which). J is TRBJ2-5 and V is TRBV2; D not resolved. CDR3 amino acids: CASSEGRWETQYF. The DNA for the CDR3 is TGTGCCAGCAGTGAAGGCAGGTGGGAGACCCAGTACTTC.